The clone carrying this T cell receptor (beta chain) was counted at least ten times. The antigen remains unidentified. The data are from a study of regulatory T cells in long-lasting Graves disease. Time point specified: newly diagnosed GD, antithyroid drugs for less than 3 months. RNA from PBMCs was the source of the TCR library. Investigators prepared the TCR beta libraries by applying iRepertoire HTBI primers and Arm-PCR of CDR3 regions. TCRdb fed the multiplex PCR reads into MiXCR, producing one record per CDR3 protein. The data show about 440,000 distinct CDR3 sequences, with more than 12% seen just once and 15% to 20% held by the top ten. Study-level findings and limits: Persistent cases of Graves' showed reduced TCR diversity relative to newly diagnosed patients. Fewer public clonotypes were shared by new patients (roughly 970) than by persistent patients (around 2,800).

This sample was shared with a second study, whose subject was T cells in Graves' hyperthyroidism and ophthalmopathy.

The sequence came from a woman aged 25 to 39 with Graves disease. Here the sequenced sample was peripheral blood mononuclear cells (PBMCs), taken at new diagnosis, from a patient treated with antithyroid drugs.

The CDR3 is CASSENGNEQFF. Written as DNA, the CDR3 is TGTGCCAGCAGTGAGAATGGGAATGAGCAGTTCTTC. V is TRBV27 and J is TRBJ2-1; D is unclear. This CDR3 spans 12 amino acids. Trimming took 5 bases from V and 7 from J, leaving 9 bases between them. Looked up from germline, CDR1 is MNHEY and CDR2 is SMNVEV (reference sequence).